Each of the 11 T cell receptor beta chains below was sequenced from the same sample in a study of regulatory T cells in long-lasting Graves disease. Regarding time point: newly diagnosed GD, antithyroid drugs for less than 3 months. The TCR library was made from RNA extracted from PBMCs. Construction of the TCR beta libraries employed iRepertoire HTBI primers in conjunction with Arm-PCR of CDR3 regions. One entry per CDR3 protein, called by TCRdb with MiXCR from the multiplex PCR reads. The sample has about 420,000 distinct CDR3 sequences, less than 20% seen once; the top ten hold about a quarter. The data were also submitted as part of a second study, on T cells in Graves' hyperthyroidism and ophthalmopathy.

Specimen: peripheral blood mononuclear cells (PBMCs), collected at new diagnosis, from a patient treated with antithyroid drugs. Receptors originate from a woman aged 18-35 years with Graves disease.

In its sample, this clonotype was seen a few times. This chain links TRBV5-1 with TRBJ1-4, with D perhaps TRBD1 (6 bases). Germline CDR1 and CDR2: SGHRS and YFSETQ. The CDR3 is 13 residues long. Trimming removed 0 bases from V and 8 bases from J, with 8 bases in between. The chain's CDR3 is CASSLVGGEKLFF. CDR3 in DNA: TGCGCCAGCAGCTTGGTGGGGGGCGAAAAACTGTTTTTT.

The V gene is TRBV10-2, the J gene TRBJ2-1, with D possibly TRBD1 on 6 matching bases. V gave up 6 bases and J gave up 5 bases, with 8 bases separating them. The CDR3 covers 12 residues. Germline V gene data show CDR1 as WSHSY and CDR2 as SAAADI. The CDR3 here is CASRSGDNEQFF. CDR3 nucleotides: TGCGCCAGCAGGTCAGGGGACAATGAGCAGTTCTTC.

This clonotype has ten or more counts. V and J are TRBV12-3 or TRBV12-4 and TRBJ2-7; tentative D call: TRBD1 (5 bases). Trimming took 5 bases from V and 2 from J, leaving 10 bases between them. The CDR3 length is 13 residues. The CDR3 nucleotides read TGTGCCAGCAGTCCCGGACACCCCTACGAGCAGTACTTC. It translates to CASSPGHPYEQYF.

Ten or more counts support this clonotype. The genes are TRBV28 and TRBJ2-5, with D possibly being TRBD1 (5 bases). Germline V gene sequence: CDR1 MDHEN, CDR2 SYDVKM. V was trimmed by 6 bases and J by 5 bases, leaving 13 bases between them. CDR3 length: 13 amino acids. DNA for the CDR3: TGTGCCAGCAGAGGACCAGCAGGGGAGACCCAGTACTTC. Translation gives CASRGPAGETQYF. Full variable domain (remainder filled in from reference TRBV28 and TRBJ2-5): DVKVTQSSRYLVKRTGEKVFLECVQDMDHENMFWYRQDPGLGLRLIYFSYDVKMKEKGDIPEGYSVSREKKERFSLILESASTNQTSMYLCASRGPAGETQYFGPGTRLLVL.

The gene calls are TRBV7-9 and TRBJ2-7, with 9 bases that match TRBD2. Germline V gene data show CDR1 as SEHNR and CDR2 as FQNEAQ (reference sequence). The CDR3 length is 16 residues. The V and J ends lost 1 base and 2 bases, in that order; junction bases with no gene match: 6. Here the CDR3 reads CASSLVVASGTYEQYF. CDR3 sequence (DNA): TGTGCCAGCAGCTTAGTAGTGGCTAGCGGGACCTACGAGCAGTACTTC.

Only a few counts were recorded for this clonotype. Here the CDR3 reads CSVLTDYEQYF. CDR3 nucleotides: TGCAGCGTTTTAACCGACTACGAGCAGTACTTC. The V call is TRBV29-1, the J call TRBJ2-7; D remains ambiguous. The germline gives CDR1 SQVTM, CDR2 ANQGSEA. Trimming removed 5 bases from V and 3 bases from J, with 8 bases in between. This CDR3 is 11 amino acids long.

The table lists this clonotype with many counts. The chain joins TRBV28 to TRBJ1-1, with D hard to call. CDR3 size: 12 residues. Germline V CDR1 and CDR2: MDHEN, SYDVKM. V lost 5 bases to trimming and J lost 7 bases, with 11 bases between them. In DNA, the CDR3 is TGTGCCAGCAGTCCCCGGTATAGTGAAGCTTTCTTT. As protein: CASSPRYSEAFF.

This clonotype showed up many times. The chain couples TRBV28 to TRBJ2-1; 12 bases are shared with TRBD2. The CDR3 loop spans 16 amino acids. Germline V gives CDR1 MDHEN, CDR2 SYDVKM. V lost 3 bases and J lost 4; bases outside the gene matches: 4. The CDR3 DNA reads TGTGCCAGCAGTTTTACTAGCGGGAGGTTGTACAATGAGCAGTTCTTC. Protein sequence: CASSFTSGRLYNEQFF.

This clonotype was seen many times. The CDR3 nucleotides are TGTGCCAGCAGTTTCCTCTCGGACAATGAGCAGTTCTTC. Amino acids: CASSFLSDNEQFF. The V gene is TRBV27, the J gene TRBJ2-1, with D hard to call. CDR1 is MNHEY, CDR2 SMNVEV, per germline (reference sequence). The CDR3 runs to 13 residues. Trimming took off 3 bases at V and 5 bases at J, with 8 bases between the two ends.

V and J are TRBV24-1 and TRBJ2-3; 10 positions agree with TRBD2. The V segment lost 3 bases and the J segment 4 bases; nucleotides outside the gene matches: 9. CDR3 length: 17 residues. The V gene's germline CDR1 is KGHDR and CDR2 SFDVKD. DNA of the CDR3: TGTGCCACCAGTGATACGAAACTAGCGGGAAAGGCAGATACGCAGTATTTT. It encodes CATSDTKLAGKADTQYF.

Ten or more counts support this clonotype. V is TRBV20-1 and J is TRBJ2-5, with 11 bases aligning to TRBD1. In germline, CDR1 is DFQATT, CDR2 SNEGSKA (reference sequence). V shed 5 bases, J shed 5 bases, and the junction held 10 bases outside the gene matches. This CDR3 is built from 15 residues. CDR3 DNA sequence: TGCAGTGCTGTTCCGGGACAGGGGGGAGGGGAGACCCAGTACTTC. Residues: CSAVPGQGGGETQYF.